The clone carrying this TCR beta chain was detected a few times. None of the patients had undergone any treatment ahead of thyroid surgery. These data come from a study of metastatic and nonmetastatic thyroid tumors. V lost 6 bases and J lost 5, with 8 bases in between. The CDR3 runs to 13 residues. MiXCR was used by TCRdb to re-call the PCR reads. The sample has some 8,500 clones; 35% are singletons. The specimen sequenced was tumor tissue. The receptor was isolated from a female donor with papillary thyroid cancer or a benign thyroid nodule (not recorded which). Some clones in this sample may be carry-over from other donors' samples. The chain is built from TRBV12-3 or TRBV12-4 and TRBJ1-6, with TRBD1 as a possible D gene (6 bases). CDR3 bases: TGTGCCAGCAGGGCAGGGGATAATTCACCCCTCCACTTT. This sequence encodes CASRAGDNSPLHF.